The 25 T cell receptor beta chains below were found in one sample sequenced in a study of patients and donors after allogeneic stem cell transplantation. TCRdb itself ran the RT-PCR reads through MiXCR, one entry per CDR3 protein. The sample holds over 200,000 distinct CDR3 sequences; less than 50% are singletons and the top ten take 11%. The sequenced material came from blood, either unsorted or a sorted T cell fraction (not recorded which). The receptors derive from a human donor who was either an allogeneic HSCT recipient or a stem cell or donor lymphocyte infusion donor (not recorded which). It is not recorded whose cells these are; they may come from a transplant donor.

This clonotype was counted only a few times. The chain uses TRBV5-5 and TRBJ1-5, with D hard to call. Germline V lookup: CDR1 SGHKS, CDR2 YYEKEE (reference sequence). The ends were cut back, 4 bases at V and 0 bases at J, with 8 bases in the middle. The CDR3 runs to 14 residues. CDR3 DNA: TGTGCCAGCAGCCCGAGTCGTAGCAATCAGCCCCAGCATTTT. Translated, it gives CASSPSRSNQPQHF.

This clonotype was counted only a few times. This CDR3 is CASSPRLDRIDQPQHF. In DNA, the CDR3 is TGTGCCAGCAGCCCCCGCCTTGACAGGATCGACCAGCCCCAGCATTTT. The chain carries TRBV21-1 and TRBJ1-5; the D call TRBD1 from the table was never checked on the DNA. TRBV21-1 is classified as a pseudogene. This CDR3 comprises 16 residues.

J is TRBJ2-5 and V is TRBV7-2, with D perhaps matching TRBD1 (5 bases). The ends were cut back, 4 bases at V and 0 bases at J, with 12 bases in the middle. The germline V gene encodes CDR1 SGHTA and CDR2 FQGNSA. The CDR3 runs 15 residues. The CDR3 sequence is CASSSPDIYQETQYF. The DNA of the CDR3 is TGTGCCAGCAGCTCACCGGACATCTACCAAGAGACCCAGTACTTC.

V usage is TRBV20-1 and J usage is TRBJ1-2; D gene uncertain. V was clipped by 0 bases and J by 4 bases, with 6 bases between them. Germline V CDR1 and CDR2: DFQATT, SNEGSKA (reference sequence). This CDR3 has 12 residues. Here the CDR3 reads CSARDPLYGYTF. The CDR3 DNA sequence: TGCAGTGCTAGAGATCCCCTCTATGGCTACACCTTC.

Here the CDR3 reads CSANSLAGSNEQFF. The DNA of the CDR3 is TGCAGTGCTAACTCTCTAGCGGGGTCGAATGAGCAGTTCTTC. V usage is TRBV20-1 and J usage is TRBJ2-1, with TRBD2 matching 9 bases. V lost 4 bases, J lost 7 bases, and 8 bases stayed unmatched. The CDR3 sequence is 14 residues long. The germline V gene encodes CDR1 DFQATT and CDR2 SNEGSKA (reference sequence).

The gene calls are TRBV9 and TRBJ1-1; tentative D call: TRBD1 (5 bases). This CDR3 spans 14 amino acids. Trimming took 4 bases from V and 4 from J, leaving 14 bases between them. Germline V gene data show CDR1 as SGDLS and CDR2 as YYNGEE. The CDR3 loop reads CASSPYGAITEAFF. The CDR3 DNA follows: TGTGCCAGCAGCCCCTACGGGGCGATCACTGAAGCTTTCTTT.

This clonotype was counted only a few times. The chain carries TRBV7-3 and TRBJ2-3; D might be TRBD2 (6 bases). The CDR3 length is 15 residues. Per germline, CDR1 SGHTA and CDR2 FQGTGA. V lost 4 bases and J lost 2, with 13 bases in between. The CDR3 here is CASSSLGLPTDTQYF. Written as DNA, the CDR3 is TGTGCCAGCAGCTCCCTCGGACTACCCACAGATACGCAGTATTTT.

The genes are TRBV5-1 and TRBJ1-1, with 8 bases aligning to TRBD1. This CDR3 has 17 residues. CDR1 and CDR2 (germline): SGHRS, YFSETQ. V shed 2 bases and J 0 bases; nucleotides not matched to a gene: 9. The CDR3 bases are TGCGCCAGCAGCTTAGTTCAGGGGGCGCGGGTGAACACTGAAGCTTTCTTT. Amino acids: CASSLVQGARVNTEAFF.

This chain connects TRBV20-1 to TRBJ1-5, with D unclear. Germline V gene sequence: CDR1 DFQATT, CDR2 SNEGSKA (reference sequence). CDR3 size: 15 residues. Trimming pared 5 bases from V and 1 base from J, leaving 15 bases between. The CDR3 sequence is CSAGTAQRSNQPQHF. The CDR3 DNA reads as TGCAGTGCTGGCACCGCCCAACGGAGCAATCAGCCCCAGCATTTT.

The V call is TRBV12-3 or TRBV12-4, the J call TRBJ1-1; D possibly corresponds to TRBD1 (5 bases). The V and J ends lost 2 bases and 4 bases respectively, with 11 bases between them. The length of the CDR3 is 14 residues. CDR3 protein: CASSLNRHPTEAFF. In nucleotides, the CDR3 is TGTGCCAGCAGTTTAAACAGGCACCCCACTGAAGCTTTCTTT.

A few counts support this clonotype. V gene TRBV6-1 combines with J gene TRBJ1-5; D gene unclear. Germline V lookup: CDR1 MNHNS, CDR2 SASEGT. V dropped 3 bases and J dropped 7 bases, with 13 bases sitting between them. The CDR3 extends over 14 amino acids. The CDR3 loop is CASSDRVRGQPQHF. CDR3 coding DNA: TGTGCCAGCAGTGATCGGGTTAGAGGGCAGCCCCAGCATTTT.

This chain links TRBV4-3 with TRBJ1-2; D is unresolved. The CDR3 is made up of 14 amino acids. Germline V lookup: CDR1 LGHNA, CDR2 YSLEER. Trimming cost V 1 base and J 2 bases, with 8 bases left between them. CDR3: CASSQGLFNYGYTF. CDR3 nucleotide sequence: TGCGCCAGCAGCCAAGGTCTTTTCAACTATGGCTACACCTTC.

J is TRBJ2-1 and V is TRBV7-9; 9 nucleotides match TRBD2. Germline V gene sequence: CDR1 SEHNR, CDR2 FQNEAQ (reference sequence). CDR3 size: 11 residues. Losses at the gene ends were 5 bases for V and 15 bases for J; bases not matched to a gene: 5. CDR3 in DNA: TGTGCCAGCAGCGCGGGGGGGCCTCGGTTCTTC. Protein product: CASSAGGPRFF.

In this sample, this clonotype turned up a few times. The chain links TRBV16 to TRBJ2-4; D not certain. The CDR3 totals 17 residues. Germline V gives CDR1 KGHSY, CDR2 FQNENV. With 1 base removed from V and 0 bases from J, the gap between germline ends came to 13 bases. Here the CDR3 DNA reads TGTGCCAGCAGCCAATACCCAATGGCAATAGCCAAAAACATTCAGTACTTC. Amino acids: CASSQYPMAIAKNIQYF.

This clonotype has just a few counts. The V call is TRBV29-1, the J call TRBJ1-2; D is uncertain. V lost 2 bases to trimming and J lost 8 bases, with 9 bases between them. The CDR3 length is 11 residues. CDR1 and CDR2 from the germline V gene are SQVTM and ANQGSEA. CDR3 loop: CSVEKGTGYTF. The DNA of the CDR3 is TGCAGCGTTGAAAAAGGAACCGGCTACACCTTC.

This clonotype was seen repeatedly, ten times or more. The rearrangement joins TRBV12-3 or TRBV12-4 to TRBJ1-6; D gene uncertain. CDR3 size: 11 residues. Trimming removed 8 bases at V and 8 bases at J, with 7 bases between. The CDR3 is CASRGDSPLHF. CDR3 nucleotides: TGTGCCAGCCGTGGGGATTCACCCCTCCACTTT.

The chain uses TRBV28 and TRBJ1-5; 8 nucleotides line up with TRBD1. V trimming: 6 bases; J trimming: 5 bases; junction bases outside the gene matches: 6. The germline V gene encodes CDR1 MDHEN and CDR2 SYDVKM. This CDR3 is built from 14 residues. The CDR3 DNA reads TGTGCCAGCAGCTCACAGGGGGGCGATCAGCCCCAGCATTTT. This sequence encodes CASSSQGGDQPQHF.

The chain carries TRBV29-1 and TRBJ2-5; D is undetermined. Trimming took 1 base from V and 4 from J, leaving 1 base between them. Germline lookup yields CDR1 SQVTM and CDR2 ANQGSEA. The CDR3 is made up of 10 amino acids. CDR3 region: CSVEVETQYF. In nucleotides, the CDR3 is TGCAGCGTTGAAGTAGAGACCCAGTACTTC.

This clonotype was recorded a few times. The V call is TRBV5-1, the J call TRBJ1-1; 7 bases match TRBD1. Per the germline V gene, CDR1 is SGHRS and CDR2 is YFSETQ. V lost 4 bases and J lost 0; bases outside the gene matches: 12. This CDR3 contains 17 residues. The CDR3 region has the DNA TGCGCCAGCAGCGGGGACAGTAGCCCGGCACTGAACACTGAAGCTTTCTTT. Residues: CASSGDSSPALNTEAFF.

V and J are TRBV20-1 and TRBJ2-3; TRBD1 might be the D (6 bases). V was cut by 6 bases and J by 2 bases, with 12 bases left in between. The germline V gene has CDR1 DFQATT and CDR2 SNEGSKA (reference sequence). CDR3 length: 13 residues. This CDR3 is CSAARDNTDTQYF. The CDR3 DNA sequence: TGCAGTGCGGCCCGGGACAACACAGATACGCAGTATTTT.

This clonotype showed up just once. The gene calls are TRBV6-5 and TRBJ1-5; D is unclear. Germline V CDR1 and CDR2: MNHEY, SVGAGI. The CDR3 has 13 amino acids. V was shortened by 0 bases and J by 9 bases, with 9 bases between the two germline ends. CDR3 in amino acids: CASSYSTEVPQHF. As DNA, the CDR3 is TGTGCCAGCAGTTACTCCACCGAGGTGCCCCAGCATTTT.

V usage is TRBV7-6 and J usage is TRBJ2-3; perhaps TRBD1 as D (6 bases). The CDR3 consists of 17 residues. The V and J ends lost 2 bases and 5 bases respectively, with 20 bases between them. CDR1 is SGHVS and CDR2 is FNYEAQ in the germline V gene. Here the CDR3 DNA reads TGTGCCAGCAGCTTAACTCTGGGCAGGGGCGACCAAGATACGCAGTATTTT. Protein sequence: CASSLTLGRGDQDTQYF. Full variable domain (remainder filled in from reference TRBV7-6 and TRBJ2-3): GAGVSQSPRYKVTKRGQDVALRCDPISGHVSLYWYRQALGQGPEFLTYFNYEAQQDKSGLPNDRFSAERPEGSISTLTIQRTEQRDSAMYRCASSLTLGRGDQDTQYFGPGTRLTVL.

This clonotype was observed a handful of times. V and J are TRBV27 and TRBJ2-1; D call uncertain. The germline V and J ends were trimmed by 3 bases and 4 bases, with 10 bases remaining between them. This CDR3 has 14 residues. Germline CDR1 reads MNHEY; CDR2 reads SMNVEV (reference sequence). The CDR3 nucleotides read TGTGCCAGCAGTTTGAGTAAGGGTTACAATGAGCAGTTCTTC. This codes for CASSLSKGYNEQFF.

This clonotype was seen a handful of times. The V gene is TRBV15, the J gene TRBJ2-3, with 9 nucleotides matching TRBD2. V shed 0 bases, J shed 4 bases, and the junction held 5 bases outside the gene matches. The CDR3 sequence is 16 residues long. Germline V gene lookup returns CDR1 LNHNV and CDR2 YYDKDF (reference sequence). The CDR3: CATSREAGGPADTQYF. CDR3 nucleotides: TGTGCCACCAGCAGAGAGGCGGGGGGGCCAGCAGATACGCAGTATTTT.

There are a few counts of this clonotype. This chain links TRBV28 with TRBJ1-2; no clear D gene. The V and J ends lost 2 bases and 8 bases respectively, with 9 bases between them. Germline lookup yields CDR1 MDHEN and CDR2 SYDVKM. This CDR3 comprises 12 residues. CDR3 DNA: TGTGCCAGCAGTTTAAACCTGAGGGGCTACACCTTC. Residues: CASSLNLRGYTF.